This TCR beta chain emerged from a study of T cell clonality in common variable immunodeficiency. This CDR3 contains 14 residues. Germline V gene lookup returns CDR1 SGHDT and CDR2 YYEEEE. V dropped 4 bases and J dropped 4; count of bases not matched to a gene: 4. In its sample, this clone was seen many times. Its target is unknown. The read ends 3 residues before the CDR3 terminus; that terminus is restored from the germline J gene. Study findings and constraints: Fewer deletions and N-nucleotide insertions were reportedly seen in common variable immunodeficiency TCR beta sequences. Authors noted CVID clonality's cause needs subpopulation repertoire sequencing. Links between repertoire features and CVID complications were heterogeneity-limited.

The protocol was immunoSEQ multiplex PCR, while the TCRdb copy is restricted to in-frame clones and leaves out a portion. Sampling found about 43,000 clones, none seen once. The clonotype was recovered from a person aged 18 to 75 in good health. The source material was peripheral blood mononuclear cells. The rearrangement joins TRBV5-6 to TRBJ1-3; TRBD1 matches at 8 bases. The sequenced part of the CDR3 DNA is TGTGCCAGCAGCCCCTCAGGGGGCGGAAACACC. Protein: CASSPSGGGNT. The CDR3 reads in full as CASSPSGGGNTIYF.